Presented here are 9 T cell receptor beta chains from one specimen sequenced in a study of T cell responses to AZD1222 COVID-19 vaccine (dated by TCRdb to the early 2020s). The receptor library was made with the immunoSEQ multiplex PCR assay. TCRdb took over this immuneACCESS table, retaining in-frame rearrangements with V and J assigned. Such tables are incomplete; in checked studies, under half of the missing clones stem from an unresolved V gene, and the remainder is unexplained. The sample table records approximately 76,000 clones; more than 70% of these occur just once. The ten most abundant clones make up roughly 20% of the sample. The meaning of the sample's time point label: baseline before first vaccination. Sequencing was performed on peripheral blood, taken on day 0 of AZD1222 vaccination. The receptors were gathered from an adult in good health.

The chain uses TRBV7-2 and TRBJ2-7, with 9 bases fitting TRBD1. The CDR3 extends over 16 amino acids. With V trimmed by 5 bases and J by 2 bases, 10 bases remained unmatched. Germline-derived CDR1 and CDR2 are SGHTA and FQGNSA. The CDR3 sequence: CASSTSGTGFPYEQYF. CDR3 bases: TGTGCCAGCAGCACTTCCGGGACAGGGTTCCCCTACGAGCAGTACTTC.

This clone was counted a single time. The gene calls are TRBV7-7 and TRBJ1-5; D is ambiguous. Trimming took 0 bases from V and 5 from J, leaving 8 bases between them. This CDR3 spans 14 amino acids. Per germline, CDR1 SSHAT and CDR2 FNYEAQ (reference sequence). CDR3 residues: CASSLARRYQPQHF. The CDR3 region has the DNA TGTGCCAGCAGCTTAGCCCGACGGTATCAGCCCCAGCATTTT.

There are a few counts of this clone. The chain employs TRBV7-3 and TRBJ2-1; D is uncertain. The germline V gene encodes CDR1 SGHTA and CDR2 FQGTGA. The CDR3 has 16 amino acids. V lost 2 bases and J lost 0, with 11 bases in between. The CDR3 DNA follows: TGTGCCAGCAGCTTAGCCGCTAGGGTCTCCTACAATGAGCAGTTCTTC. It codes for CASSLAARVSYNEQFF.

This clone appeared once. The genes are TRBV5-1 and TRBJ2-5, with 11 nucleotides matching TRBD2. The length of the CDR3 is 16 residues. Germline trimming cut 5 bases from V and 2 bases from J; bases unmatched to any gene: 8. Germline CDR1 and CDR2: SGHRS and YFSETQ. The CDR3, as DNA: TGCGCCAGCAGGGCTAGCGGGGGGCCACCACAAGAGACCCAGTACTTC. Protein sequence: CASRASGGPPQETQYF. Full variable domain (remainder filled in from reference TRBV5-1 and TRBJ2-5): KAGVTQTPRYLIKTRGQQVTLSCSPISGHRSVSWYQQTPGQGLQFLFEYFSETQRNKGNFPGRFSGRQFSNSRSEMNVSTLELGDSALYLCASRASGGPPQETQYFGPGTRLLVL.

V usage is TRBV30 and J usage is TRBJ2-7, with TRBD1 matching 8 bases. V shed 6 bases and J 6 bases; nucleotides not matched to a gene: 7. This CDR3 has 12 amino acids. In germline, CDR1 is GTSNPN, CDR2 SVGIG (reference sequence). CDR3 amino acids: CACHRGISEQYF. CDR3 DNA: TGTGCCTGTCACAGGGGGATCTCCGAGCAGTACTTC.

This chain links TRBV19 with TRBJ1-3, with 7 positions matching TRBD1. CDR1 and CDR2 from the germline V gene are LNHDA and SQIVND (reference sequence). CDR3 length: 18 amino acids. The junction had 13 bases not matched to a gene; V was cut back by 4 bases and J by 1 base. CDR3: CASSTGQRFKPSGNTIYF. The DNA for the CDR3 is TGTGCCAGTAGTACGGGACAGCGATTTAAGCCTTCTGGAAACACCATATATTTT.

The V gene is TRBV27, the J gene TRBJ1-1; D is undetermined. The germline V gene encodes CDR1 MNHEY and CDR2 SMNVEV (reference sequence). V dropped 8 bases and J dropped 1 base, with 8 bases sitting between them. The CDR3 spans 12 residues. As DNA, the CDR3 is TGTGCCAGCTCACAAGCGAACACTGAAGCTTTCTTT. It translates to CASSQANTEAFF.

V usage is TRBV5-8 and J usage is TRBJ2-5; 7 nucleotides match TRBD1. The CDR3 sequence is 16 residues long. Germline V CDR1 and CDR2: SGHTS, YDEGEE. V dropped 6 bases and J dropped 5; count of bases not matched to a gene: 16. The CDR3 region has the DNA TGTGCCAGCACAAATTGGGGCAACAGGGGTCGGGAGACCCAGTACTTC. The encoded protein is CASTNWGNRGRETQYF.

This clone occurred once. The V call is TRBV4-2, the J call TRBJ2-3; possibly TRBD1 for D (5 bases). This CDR3 contains 14 residues. Per the germline V gene, CDR1 is LGHNA and CDR2 is YNFKEQ. Trimming shortened V by 5 bases and J by 2 bases, and 11 bases separated the two germline ends. The CDR3 bases are TGTGCCAGCAGCGTAGGGGCTCTCACAGATACGCAGTATTTT. Residues: CASSVGALTDTQYF.